The entry that follows covers one T cell receptor beta chain sequence. Assay: immunoSEQ multiplex PCR; the TCRdb copy retains only in-frame clones and omits some. The sample includes approximately 330,000 clones, over 80% of them seen just once. Trimming removed 3 bases from V and 5 bases from J, with 15 bases in between. CDR1 is SQVTM and CDR2 is ANQGSEA in the germline V gene. The CDR3 runs 14 residues. This record comes from a study of blood T cell repertoires in COVID-19. The chain is built from TRBV29-1 and TRBJ2-3; no clear D. The sequenced sample consisted of peripheral blood. This TCR derives from a man aged 30 to 45 with COVID-19, enrolled during active disease. The CDR3 is CSVDGFRALDTQYF. CDR3 nucleotides: TGCAGCGTTGATGGGTTTCGAGCGTTAGATACGCAGTATTTT.